The 10 T cell receptor beta chains listed next were all sequenced from one sample in a study of shared clonotypes between healthy human individuals. Clones were sequenced by immunoSEQ multiplex PCR, and TCRdb holds only the in-frame ones, with some missing. The data contain millions of clones, over 85% of them singletons. Sequencing was performed on naive CD4+ T cells from PBMCs. Indicated subset: CD45RA+ positively selected. The receptors stem from a man younger than 35 in good health. Some clones in this sample may be carry-over from other donors' samples.

The chain carries TRBV4-1 and TRBJ2-1; D may match TRBD1 or TRBD2 (5 bases each). The CDR3 sequence is 17 residues long. Deletions cut 1 base from V and 2 bases from J, with 15 bases between. The V gene's germline CDR1 is MGHRA and CDR2 YSYEKL. CDR3: CASSQGPSRDAYNEQFF. DNA of the CDR3: TGCGCCAGCAGCCAAGGGCCGAGCCGGGACGCCTACAATGAGCAGTTCTTC.

This chain connects TRBV7-6 to TRBJ1-2; no definite D call. The CDR3 is made up of 14 amino acids. Trimming removed 5 bases at V and 7 bases at J, with 17 bases between. The germline gives CDR1 SGHVS, CDR2 FNYEAQ. The chain's CDR3 is CASSPLTTQPGYTF. Here the CDR3 DNA reads TGTGCCAGCAGCCCGCTTACCACCCAGCCTGGCTACACCTTC.

The rearrangement uses TRBV28 and TRBJ2-7; D is perhaps TRBD1 or TRBD2 (5 bases each). CDR3 length: 12 amino acids. V lost 2 bases, J lost 7 bases, and 9 bases lay in between. Germline values: CDR1 MDHEN, CDR2 SYDVKM. The CDR3 DNA reads as TGTGCCAGCAGTTTAGGGACCCTGGAGCAGTACTTC. Its translation: CASSLGTLEQYF.

V usage is TRBV6-6 and J usage is TRBJ1-2; D unresolved. V lost 8 bases and J 4 bases, leaving 11 bases between the germline ends. CDR1 is MNHNY and CDR2 is SVGAGI in the germline V gene (reference sequence). The CDR3 is 12 amino acids. The CDR3 DNA reads as TGTGCCAGCTCCGGCAGCCTCTATGGCTACACCTTC. Residues: CASSGSLYGYTF.

This clone has a handful of counts. Other DNA sequences in the same sample also yield this CDR3. The rearrangement joins TRBV29-1 to TRBJ1-1; D not certain. The CDR3 contains 10 residues. The germline V gene encodes CDR1 SQVTM and CDR2 ANQGSEA. The V gene lost 5 bases and the J gene lost 1 base, with 2 bases spanning the gap. The CDR3 region has the DNA TGCAGCGTTCAGAACACTGAAGCTTTCTTT. Its protein is CSVQNTEAFF.

The chain joins TRBV9 to TRBJ2-1; 8 nucleotides line up with TRBD2. Germline trimming cut 0 bases from V and 5 bases from J; bases unmatched to any gene: 7. From germline, CDR1 is SGDLS and CDR2 YYNGEE. The CDR3 is 16 amino acids. The CDR3 protein is CASSVALLAVDNEQFF. The CDR3 DNA sequence: TGTGCCAGCAGCGTAGCTTTACTAGCGGTAGACAATGAGCAGTTCTTC.

About this clone: The sample carries other DNA sequences with the same CDR3. This chain connects TRBV5-4 to TRBJ1-2, with no clear D. V gave up 0 bases and J gave up 4 bases, with 7 bases separating them. The CDR3 covers 13 residues. Germline V gene sequence: CDR1 SGHNT, CDR2 YYREEE (reference sequence). The CDR3 spells CASSLDSGYGYTF. CDR3 nucleotides: TGTGCCAGCAGCTTGGACAGCGGCTATGGCTACACCTTC.

The rearrangement uses TRBV5-8 and TRBJ1-2; the D is unclear. The germline V gene has CDR1 SGHTS and CDR2 YDEGEE. The V end lost 3 bases, the J end lost 2 bases, and 11 bases lay between the germline ends. The CDR3 has 14 residues. The CDR3 sequence: CASSWPEQNYGYTF. The CDR3 DNA reads as TGTGCCAGCAGCTGGCCAGAGCAGAACTATGGCTACACCTTC.

The gene calls are TRBV2 and TRBJ1-5; a weak D match, TRBD1 (5 bases). The CDR3 contains 13 residues. V dropped 11 bases and J dropped 8 bases, with 19 bases sitting between them. Germline V gene sequence: CDR1 SNHLY, CDR2 FYNNEI. The CDR3 reads CAWRGTLLEPQHF. DNA of the CDR3: TGTGCCTGGAGGGGAACTCTTTTGGAGCCCCAGCATTTT.

The gene calls are TRBV6-1 and TRBJ2-7, with D tentatively TRBD2 (6 bases). The CDR3 covers 14 residues. CDR1 and CDR2 from the germline V gene are MNHNS and SASEGT. Trimming stripped 6 bases from V and 3 bases from J, with 15 bases between. CDR3: CASSQQGLGYEQYF. The CDR3 DNA reads TGTGCCAGCAGCCAGCAGGGACTGGGCTACGAGCAGTACTTC.